What follows are 8 T cell receptor beta chains derived from one specimen sequenced in a study of response to subunit inactivated influenza vaccine. TCRdb redid the calling of the RT-PCR reads with MiXCR, one entry per CDR3 protein. The sample comprises more than 200,000 distinct CDR3 sequences, 12% of which are singletons, and more than 7% rests with the top ten. Material: non-naive T cells sorted from PBMCs, obtained less than 15 days before vaccination. The receptors come from a man between 45 and 60 years old who received an inactivated influenza vaccine.

This clonotype was detected only a few times. This CDR3 is CASSEDLGTQYF. DNA of the CDR3: TGTGCCAGCAGTGAAGATCTGGGAACCCAGTACTTC. V is TRBV6-1 and J is TRBJ2-5; D is unresolved. The CDR3 loop spans 12 amino acids. The germline V gene has CDR1 MNHNS and CDR2 SASEGT. The V end was cut by 1 base, the J end by 8 bases, with 8 bases between.

This clonotype was seen a handful of times. This chain connects TRBV7-2 to TRBJ2-7; D gene uncertain. Looked up from germline, CDR1 is SGHTA and CDR2 is FQGNSA. The CDR3 is 14 residues long. Trimming removed 2 bases at V and 2 bases at J, with 10 bases between. The CDR3 protein is CASSLRELAYEQYF. CDR3 nucleotides: TGTGCCAGCAGCTTACGTGAGTTAGCCTACGAGCAGTACTTC.

This clonotype was counted many times. The V gene is TRBV18, the J gene TRBJ2-1, with TRBD2 identical over 11 bases. Germline V lookup: CDR1 KGHSH, CDR2 LQKENI. J was trimmed by 2 bases and V by 5 bases; bases with no gene match: 5. The CDR3 is 16 residues long. The CDR3 here is CASSARLAGTYNEQFF. The CDR3 DNA reads as TGTGCCAGCTCAGCCAGACTAGCGGGGACCTACAATGAGCAGTTCTTC.

This clonotype was recorded many times. The V call is TRBV5-1, the J call TRBJ2-3; possibly TRBD2 for D (6 bases). CDR3 length: 14 amino acids. Germline V gene lookup returns CDR1 SGHRS and CDR2 YFSETQ. The V gene lost 4 bases and the J gene lost 2 bases, with 11 bases spanning the gap. The CDR3 nucleotides read TGCGCCAGCAGCCAAAGCGGGTACACAGATACGCAGTATTTT. It codes for CASSQSGYTDTQYF.

This chain links TRBV6-1 with TRBJ2-2; D is possibly TRBD2 (6 bases). Germline CDR1 is MNHNS and CDR2 is SASEGT. Trimming removed 6 bases from V and 4 bases from J, with 12 bases in between. The CDR3 is made up of 14 amino acids. CDR3 bases: TGTGCCAGCAGCGCTATGGGGGGCACCGGGGAGCTGTTTTTT. Residues: CASSAMGGTGELFF.

This clonotype was seen a handful of times. The CDR3 region is CASSLDSFETQYF. The CDR3 bases are TGTGCCAGCAGCTTAGACAGTTTCGAGACCCAGTACTTC. This chain joins TRBV7-8 and TRBJ2-5; D remains unclear. Germline CDR1 reads SGHVS; CDR2 reads FQNEAQ. V was trimmed by 1 base and J by 5 bases, leaving 8 bases between them. The CDR3 is 13 amino acids.

This clonotype was picked up a small number of times. The chain has TRBV6-2 or TRBV6-3 and TRBJ2-7, with a tentative D call TRBD2 (6 bases). The CDR3 totals 14 residues. The germline gives CDR1 MNHEY, CDR2 SVGEGT. V gave up 0 bases and J gave up 6 bases, with 12 bases separating them. In DNA form, the CDR3 reads TGTGCCAGCAGTTACTCACTCGGGAGCCTCGAGCAGTACTTC. This translates into CASSYSLGSLEQYF.

V is TRBV15 and J is TRBJ2-2; possible D gene TRBD1, 6 bases. Germline V gene data show CDR1 as LNHNV and CDR2 as YYDKDF (reference sequence). This CDR3 has 14 residues. Between the trimmed V and J ends, which lost 1 base and 5 bases, there was a span of 8 bases. The CDR3 sequence: CATSRGGGTGELFF. CDR3 in DNA: TGTGCCACCAGCAGAGGAGGGGGAACCGGGGAGCTGTTTTTT.